What follows are 10 T cell receptor beta chains derived from one specimen sequenced in a study of cytotoxic CD8 clonotypes in ibrutinib-treated CLL. The protocol was immunoSEQ multiplex PCR, while the TCRdb copy is restricted to in-frame clones and leaves out a portion. The profile shows about 130,000 clones, around three quarters of them singletons. Specimen: PBMCs, collected after 12 months of ibrutinib treatment. The source is a human donor with chronic lymphocytic leukemia.

V is TRBV27 and J is TRBJ2-3, with D unresolved. Germline V lookup: CDR1 MNHEY, CDR2 SMNVEV (reference sequence). V was clipped by 7 bases and J by 4 bases, with 15 bases between them. CDR3 length: 14 residues. CDR3 nucleotides: TGTGCCAGCAACCAGGAAGGGCTTTCAGATACGCAGTATTTT. Its translation is CASNQEGLSDTQYF.

The chain couples TRBV13 to TRBJ2-6; 9 nucleotides match TRBD1. The CDR3 is 16 amino acids. The germline V gene encodes CDR1 PRHDT and CDR2 FYEKMQ (reference sequence). The V segment lost 6 bases and the J segment 4 bases; nucleotides outside the gene matches: 7. CDR3 region: CASSRDRDSGANVLTF. CDR3 sequence (DNA): TGTGCCAGCAGTAGGGACAGGGATTCCGGGGCCAACGTCCTGACTTTC.

The V call is TRBV10-3, the J call TRBJ2-3; 10 bases are a match to TRBD2. Germline V lookup: CDR1 ENHRY, CDR2 SYGVKD. V lost 3 bases to trimming and J lost 3 bases; unmatched junction nucleotides: 6. CDR3 length: 16 amino acids. The DNA of the CDR3 is TGTGCCATCAGTGATATGCTAGCGGGGGAAACAGATACGCAGTATTTT. Translated, it gives CAISDMLAGETDTQYF.

The chain uses TRBV2 and TRBJ2-2; the D is unclear. The CDR3 has 14 residues. Trimming took off 4 bases at V and 0 bases at J, with 6 bases between the two ends. CDR1 and CDR2 (germline): SNHLY, FYNNEI. The CDR3 here is CASSATTNTGELFF. The CDR3 DNA follows: TGTGCCAGCAGTGCAACAACGAACACCGGGGAGCTGTTTTTT.

The V call is TRBV6-4, the J call TRBJ2-7; the D gene is possibly TRBD1 (6 bases). V lost 5 bases and J 2 bases, leaving 16 bases between the germline ends. The length of the CDR3 is 15 residues. Germline V gene lookup returns CDR1 MRHNA and CDR2 SNTAGT. CDR3 loop: CASSRDSQGPYEQYF. CDR3 in DNA: TGTGCCAGCAGTAGAGACAGTCAGGGGCCCTACGAGCAGTACTTC.

This chain uses TRBV10-3 with TRBJ2-7; the D gene is possibly TRBD1 (6 bases). The CDR3 runs to 15 residues. The germline V gene has CDR1 ENHRY and CDR2 SYGVKD. V was cut by 4 bases and J by 0 bases, with 13 bases left in between. CDR3 loop: CAISVAGVPSYEQYF. In nucleotides, the CDR3 is TGTGCCATCAGTGTCGCAGGGGTCCCCTCCTACGAGCAGTACTTC.

Comments on this clone: Other DNA sequences from this sample encode an identical CDR3 as well. The CDR3: CASSVGTGNTEAFF. In DNA, the CDR3 is TGTGCCAGCAGCGTCGGGACGGGGAACACTGAAGCTTTCTTT. The chain carries TRBV9 and TRBJ1-1, with D tentatively TRBD1 (5 bases). Germline CDR1 and CDR2: SGDLS and YYNGEE. Trimming shortened V by 2 bases and J by 1 base, and 9 bases separated the two germline ends. CDR3 length equals 14 residues.

The J gene is TRBJ1-3, the V gene TRBV5-1; no definite D call. There are 13 residues in the CDR3. Trimming stripped 4 bases from V and 0 bases from J, with 5 bases between. CDR1 is SGHRS, CDR2 YFSETQ, per germline. The CDR3 DNA reads TGCGCCAGCAGCCAATTCTCTGGAAACACCATATATTTT. Amino acid sequence: CASSQFSGNTIYF. The whole variable domain, filled in from reference TRBV5-1 and TRBJ1-3, reads KAGVTQTPRYLIKTRGQQVTLSCSPISGHRSVSWYQQTPGQGLQFLFEYFSETQRNKGNFPGRFSGRQFSNSRSEMNVSTLELGDSALYLCASSQFSGNTIYFGEGSWLTVV.

The gene calls are TRBV7-9 and TRBJ2-1, with TRBD2 identical over 9 bases. The CDR3 has 16 residues. CDR1 is SEHNR, CDR2 FQNEAQ, per germline (reference sequence). V was pared by 1 base and J by 0 bases, with 1 base of the junction left unmatched. The CDR3 DNA follows: TGTGCCAGCAGCTTAGGGCGGGAGGGCTCCTACAATGAGCAGTTCTTC. This sequence encodes CASSLGREGSYNEQFF. The whole variable domain, filled in from reference TRBV7-9 and TRBJ2-1, reads DTGVSQNPRHKITKRGQNVTFRCDPISEHNRLYWYRQTLGQGPEFLTYFQNEAQLEKSRLLSDRFSAERPKGSFSTLEIQRTEQGDSAMYLCASSLGREGSYNEQFFGPGTRLTVL.

The chain uses TRBV7-2 and TRBJ2-1; D is perhaps TRBD1 (6 bases). The CDR3 has 14 residues. V lost 3 bases, J lost 3 bases, and 9 bases lay in between. Germline V lookup: CDR1 SGHTA, CDR2 FQGNSA. DNA of the CDR3: TGTGCCAGCAGCTTCACACAGGGCTACAATGAGCAGTTCTTC. This gives the protein CASSFTQGYNEQFF.